This T cell receptor beta chain was captured by sequencing in a study of HIV-infected patients and healthy controls. The V gene's germline CDR1 is MNHNY and CDR2 SVGAGI (reference sequence). V was pared by 5 bases and J by 3 bases, with 2 bases between. There are 11 residues in the CDR3. MiXCR, applied by TCRdb to the 5' RACE reads, yields one record per CDR3 protein. The sample carries 65,000 to 70,000 distinct CDR3 sequences, around 17% recorded once. This sequence joins TRBV6-6 and TRBJ2-1, with unresolved D. What was sequenced was CD4+ T cells from blood. This receptor was taken from a human donor in good health. This CDR3 reads CASSLYNEQFF. CDR3 sequence (DNA): TGTGCCAGCAGTCTCTACAATGAGCAGTTCTTC.